This T cell receptor beta chain originates from a study of early T cells in non-severe SARS-CoV-2 infection. The CDR3 contains 13 residues. V lost 2 bases to trimming and J lost 2 bases, with 7 bases between them. The germline gives CDR1 SGHVS, CDR2 FNYEAQ. Each CDR3 protein gets one entry after TCRdb re-called the 5' RACE reads with MiXCR. The table lists approximately 69,000 distinct CDR3 sequences, about 12% of them singletons. The sequenced sample consisted of whole blood. The TCR was taken from an adult who was a healthcare worker with PCR-confirmed SARS-CoV-2 infection or an uninfected control (not recorded which). The chain uses TRBV7-6 and TRBJ2-7; weak D call: TRBD2 (6 bases). CDR3 loop: CASSLPGAYEQYF. Written as DNA, the CDR3 is TGTGCCAGCAGCTTACCGGGGGCCTACGAGCAGTACTTC.